The TCR beta chain under discussion was sequenced for a study of blood T cell repertoires in COVID-19. Only in-frame clones appear in the TCRdb table, and some are missing; sequencing was by immunoSEQ multiplex PCR. This sample yields roughly 150,000 clones, of which more than 70% are seen a single time; approximately 2.9% belongs to the top ten. This TCR came from a man aged 55-75 years with acute or convalescent COVID-19. Sequencing was done on a sample of peripheral blood.

The CDR3 DNA follows: TGTGCCAGCAGCCAAGCAGGCCAACCCTATGGCTACACCTTC. Its protein product is CASSQAGQPYGYTF. The V and J genes are TRBV14 and TRBJ1-2; no definite D call. The germline gives CDR1 SGHDN, CDR2 FVKESK. Trimming stripped 1 base from V and 4 bases from J, with 10 bases between. The CDR3 totals 14 residues.